Only one count was recorded for the clone carrying this T cell receptor (beta chain). TCRdb re-analysed the 5' RACE reads in MiXCR, keeping a single row per CDR3 protein. The repertoire holds just under 550,000 distinct CDR3 sequences, roughly 22% seen once, with 9.5% to 15% in the top ten. The germline V gene encodes CDR1 SNHLY and CDR2 FYNNEI. V shed 8 bases and J 7 bases; nucleotides not matched to a gene: 12. The CDR3 has 15 residues. This specimen belongs to a study of T-cell memory formation after mild COVID-19. The chain carries TRBV2 and TRBJ2-1; TRBD2 matches 9 bases. What was sequenced was PBMCs or a T cell subset sorted from them (not recorded which). The clonotype was recovered from an adult woman who had mild COVID-19 (a few samples of this study predate the infection). Cell type and time point are not known. The CDR3 sequence is CASPGAGGPENEQFF. The DNA for the CDR3 is TGTGCCAGCCCGGGCGCGGGAGGGCCTGAAAATGAGCAGTTCTTC.